One and the same sample provided the 13 T cell receptor beta chains below, sequenced in a study of OX40 agonist ivuxolimab in advanced cancers. The data were produced by immunoSEQ multiplex PCR, yet TCRdb's version contains in-frame clones alone and is incomplete. The repertoire holds just over 90,000 clones, around 94% seen once, with around 2.5% in the top ten. This sample comprised CD4+ or CD8+ T cells sorted from blood, obtained in a trial of the OX40 agonist ivuxolimab. Every receptor here comes from an adult with an advanced solid tumor such as melanoma, head and neck, liver or kidney cancer.

The J gene is TRBJ1-4, the V gene TRBV6-4; the match to TRBD1 covers 10 bases. Unmatched junction bases numbered 11, after V lost 2 bases and J lost 5 bases. The germline gives CDR1 MRHNA, CDR2 SNTAGT. This CDR3 region has 18 residues. This CDR3 is CASSDLTGGLRGNEKLFF. CDR3 in DNA: TGTGCCAGCAGTGACCTGACAGGGGGCCTAAGAGGAAATGAAAAACTGTTTTTT.

This chain links TRBV19 with TRBJ2-3; tentatively, D is TRBD2 (6 bases). The CDR3 runs 15 residues. V was pared by 5 bases and J by 3 bases, with 15 bases between. The germline gives CDR1 LNHDA, CDR2 SQIVND (reference sequence). CDR3 coding DNA: TGTGCCAGTAGTCAAAGGGGCCGGGAGACAGATACGCAGTATTTT. It translates to CASSQRGRETDTQYF.

The chain uses TRBV7-9 and TRBJ1-5; D is possibly TRBD1 (5 bases). Germline V gene data show CDR1 as SEHNR and CDR2 as FQNEAQ (reference sequence). The CDR3 length is 13 residues. Trimming cost V 5 bases and J 3 bases, with 8 bases left between them. The CDR3 nucleotides are TGTGCCAGCAGCCAGGGTTACAATCAGCCCCAGCATTTT. Amino acid sequence: CASSQGYNQPQHF.

The J gene is TRBJ1-5, the V gene TRBV4-1, with TRBD1 matching over 7 bases. V was clipped by 5 bases and J by 0 bases; unmatched bases: 4. The CDR3 consists of 15 residues. Germline-derived CDR1 and CDR2 are MGHRA and YSYEKL. CDR3 coding DNA: TGCGCCAGCAGCGATCGACAGGGTAGCAATCAGCCCCAGCATTTT. It is translated as CASSDRQGSNQPQHF.

The V and J genes are TRBV5-1 and TRBJ1-2; D gene unclear. Germline CDR1 SGHRS, CDR2 YFSETQ. Deletions cut 2 bases from V and 5 bases from J, with 16 bases between. CDR3 length: 15 amino acids. For the CDR3, the DNA is TGCGCCAGCAGCTTTGTGGGCACTGACACTTATGGCTACACCTTC. Encoded protein: CASSFVGTDTYGYTF.

V is TRBV28 and J is TRBJ1-5; no reliable D call. V shed 5 bases and J shed 0 bases, with 11 bases lying between them. Germline V gene data show CDR1 as MDHEN and CDR2 as SYDVKM. The CDR3 contains 15 residues. In nucleotides, the CDR3 is TGTGCCAGCAGTCCACAGAGATATAGCAATCAGCCCCAGCATTTT. It encodes CASSPQRYSNQPQHF.

In nucleotides, the CDR3 is TGTGCCAGCAGCCAATACAGCTATGGCTACACCTTC. It translates to CASSQYSYGYTF. The chain carries TRBV6-6 and TRBJ1-2; D is unresolved. CDR3 size: 12 residues. The germline CDR1 and CDR2 sequences are MNHNY and SVGAGI (reference sequence). The V gene lost 6 bases and the J gene lost 4 bases, with 9 bases spanning the gap.

The chain couples TRBV5-1 to TRBJ2-5; 9 bases are a match to TRBD1. Trimming cost V 8 bases and J 5 bases; bases outside gene matches: 13. The CDR3 length is 15 residues. Germline-derived CDR1 and CDR2 are SGHRS and YFSETQ. CDR3 DNA sequence: TGCGCCAGTTGGGACAGGGAGAACTTTTGGGAGACCCAGTACTTC. Its protein is CASWDRENFWETQYF.

The V and J genes are TRBV10-2 and TRBJ1-1; tentatively, D is TRBD1 (6 bases). Germline V gene lookup returns CDR1 WSHSY and CDR2 SAAADI. The CDR3 length is 14 residues. V lost 8 bases to trimming and J lost 0 bases, with 13 bases between them. The CDR3 sequence: CASVDRKMNTEAFF. The CDR3 nucleotides read TGCGCCAGCGTCGACAGGAAAATGAACACTGAAGCTTTCTTT.

The chain is built from TRBV5-6 and TRBJ2-7; either TRBD1 or TRBD2 may fit D (5 bases each). The CDR3 sequence is 15 residues long. Germline V CDR1 and CDR2: SGHDT, YYEEEE. V lost 3 bases and J 3 bases, leaving 16 bases between the germline ends. The CDR3 DNA is TGTGCCAGCAGCTGGGGACCGAGTCAGGGCTACGAGCAGTACTTC. As protein: CASSWGPSQGYEQYF.

This chain joins TRBV14 and TRBJ2-7; D remains ambiguous. From germline, CDR1 is SGHDN and CDR2 FVKESK. The CDR3 consists of 12 residues. Trimming left V 8 bases short and J 5 bases short, with 13 bases between. This CDR3 reads CASAPFRNEQYF. The CDR3 DNA is TGTGCCAGCGCACCCTTCCGTAACGAGCAGTACTTC.

V gene TRBV5-1 combines with J gene TRBJ1-1; D not resolved. V lost 4 bases and J lost 1, with 8 bases in between. This CDR3 has 13 residues. CDR1 and CDR2 from the germline V gene are SGHRS and YFSETQ. CDR3 nucleotide sequence: TGCGCCAGCAGCGGGGTGAGGAACACTGAAGCTTTCTTT. It translates to CASSGVRNTEAFF.

The chain combines TRBV19 with TRBJ2-7; 7 bases agree with TRBD1. Germline V gene sequence: CDR1 LNHDA, CDR2 SQIVND (reference sequence). This CDR3 comprises 14 residues. With V trimmed by 6 bases and J by 3 bases, 8 bases remained unmatched. The CDR3 sequence is CASSLGSGGYEQYF. CDR3 bases: TGTGCCAGTAGCCTAGGGTCAGGGGGCTACGAGCAGTACTTC.